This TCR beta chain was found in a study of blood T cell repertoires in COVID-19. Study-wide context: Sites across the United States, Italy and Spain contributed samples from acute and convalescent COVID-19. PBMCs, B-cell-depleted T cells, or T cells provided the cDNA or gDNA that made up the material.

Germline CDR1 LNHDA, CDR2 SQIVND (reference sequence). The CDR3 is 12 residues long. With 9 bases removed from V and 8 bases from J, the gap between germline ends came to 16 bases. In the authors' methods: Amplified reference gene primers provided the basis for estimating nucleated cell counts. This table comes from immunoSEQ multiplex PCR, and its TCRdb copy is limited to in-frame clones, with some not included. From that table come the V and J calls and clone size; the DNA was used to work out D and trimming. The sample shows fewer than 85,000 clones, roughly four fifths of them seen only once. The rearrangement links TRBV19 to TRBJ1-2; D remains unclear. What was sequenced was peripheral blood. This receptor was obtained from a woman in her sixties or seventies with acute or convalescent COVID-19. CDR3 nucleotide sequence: TGTGCCAGCAGAGTCTACAGTCGAGGCTACACCTTC. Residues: CASRVYSRGYTF. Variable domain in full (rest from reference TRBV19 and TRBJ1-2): DGGITQSPKYLFRKEGQNVTLSCEQNLNHDAMYWYRQDPGQGLRLIYYSQIVNDFQKGDIAEGYSVSREKKESFPLTVTSAQKNPTAFYLCASRVYSRGYTFGSGTRLTVV.